In its sample, the clone carrying this T cell receptor (beta chain) was seen a few times. The antigen remains unidentified. This entry comes from a study of identical twins. Points from the study as a whole: Researchers reported weaker excess twin sharing in beta out-of-frame sequences. Memory repertoires lacked the insertion deficit that abundant cord blood beta clonotypes showed.

One entry per CDR3 protein results from TCRdb running MiXCR on the 5' RACE reads. The sample records some 560,000 distinct CDR3 sequences, 9% to 10% being singletons. This CDR3 has 15 amino acids. The V and J ends lost 6 bases and 3 bases respectively, with 15 bases between them. This sample also appeared in a second study, on yellow fever vaccine responses in identical twins. As reported in that work: Twins' vaccine T cell response reportedly gave the appearance of partial convergence and partial personalization.

Material for sequencing was PBMCs. The chain joins TRBV12-3 or TRBV12-4 to TRBJ1-5, with a possible D match to TRBD1 (5 bases). This receptor was taken from a woman aged 18-35 years in good health. CDR3 protein: CASRSNQGSNQPQHF. The CDR3 DNA reads as TGTGCCAGCAGATCCAATCAGGGATCCAATCAGCCCCAGCATTTT.